This TCR beta chain was profiled in a study of CD8 T cells in Susac syndrome. Sequencing targeted TCR beta in T cells from blood (CD8+ and CD4+). Treatment-naive patients with stable or active relapsing-remitting disease were the multiple sclerosis controls. Germline V gene lookup returns CDR1 LNHDA and CDR2 SQIVND (reference sequence). Trimming left V 5 bases short and J 4 bases short, with 13 bases between. The length of the CDR3 is 14 residues. The authors reverse transcribed roughly 0.5 to 1 ug RNA with random hexamers. The CDR3 of TCR beta was amplified by immunoSEQ multiplex PCR across 54 Vbeta and 13 Jbeta. Using its own MiXCR run on the immunoSEQ multiplex PCR reads, TCRdb lists one record per CDR3 protein. The data hold more than 150,000 distinct CDR3 sequences, with around 95% observed a single time. In its sample, this clonotype was seen once.

The specimen sequenced was CD8+ T cells from PBMCs. The sequence was obtained from a human donor with multiple sclerosis. This chain joins TRBV19 and TRBJ2-3; possibly TRBD2 for D (6 bases). The DNA for the CDR3 is TGTGCCAGTAGTCCCTCGGGACTCTCAGATACGCAGTATTTT. This sequence encodes CASSPSGLSDTQYF.